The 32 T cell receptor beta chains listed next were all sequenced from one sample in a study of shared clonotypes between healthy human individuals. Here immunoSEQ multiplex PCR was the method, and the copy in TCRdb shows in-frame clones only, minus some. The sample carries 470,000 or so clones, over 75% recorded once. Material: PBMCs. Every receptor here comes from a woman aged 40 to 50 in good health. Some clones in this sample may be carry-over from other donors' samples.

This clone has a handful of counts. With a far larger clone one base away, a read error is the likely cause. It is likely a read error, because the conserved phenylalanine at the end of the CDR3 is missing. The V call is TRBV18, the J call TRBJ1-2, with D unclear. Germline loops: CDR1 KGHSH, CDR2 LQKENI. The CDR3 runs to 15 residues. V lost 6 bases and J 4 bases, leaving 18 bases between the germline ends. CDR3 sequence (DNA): TGTGCCAGCTCTCAAACCCGGGAGACATCCTATGGCTACACCCTC. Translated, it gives CASSQTRETSYGYTL.

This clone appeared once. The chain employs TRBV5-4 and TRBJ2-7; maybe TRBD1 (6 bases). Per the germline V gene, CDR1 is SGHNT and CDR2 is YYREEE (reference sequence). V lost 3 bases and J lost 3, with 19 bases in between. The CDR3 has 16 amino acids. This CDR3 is CASSSAPGHRNYEQYF. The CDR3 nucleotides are TGTGCCAGCAGCTCGGCCCCGGGACACAGAAACTACGAGCAGTACTTC.

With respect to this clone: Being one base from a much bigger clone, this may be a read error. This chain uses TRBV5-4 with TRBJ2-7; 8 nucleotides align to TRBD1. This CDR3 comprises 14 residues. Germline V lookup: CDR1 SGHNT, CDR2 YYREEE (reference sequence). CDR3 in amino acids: CVSSPGTGFHEQYF. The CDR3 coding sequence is TGTGTCAGCAGCCCCGGGACAGGTTTCCACGAGCAGTACTTC.

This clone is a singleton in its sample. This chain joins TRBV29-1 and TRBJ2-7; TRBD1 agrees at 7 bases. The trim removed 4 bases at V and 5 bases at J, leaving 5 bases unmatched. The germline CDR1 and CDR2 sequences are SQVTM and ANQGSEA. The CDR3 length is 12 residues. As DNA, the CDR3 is TGCAGCGTTGCCCCGACAGGGAACGAGCAGTACTTC. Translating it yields CSVAPTGNEQYF.

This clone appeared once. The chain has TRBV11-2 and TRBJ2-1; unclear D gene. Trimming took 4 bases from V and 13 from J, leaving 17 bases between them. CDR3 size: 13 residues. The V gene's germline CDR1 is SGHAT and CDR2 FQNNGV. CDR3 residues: CASSYNPKGGQFF. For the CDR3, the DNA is TGTGCCAGCAGCTACAACCCAAAGGGCGGACAGTTCTTC.

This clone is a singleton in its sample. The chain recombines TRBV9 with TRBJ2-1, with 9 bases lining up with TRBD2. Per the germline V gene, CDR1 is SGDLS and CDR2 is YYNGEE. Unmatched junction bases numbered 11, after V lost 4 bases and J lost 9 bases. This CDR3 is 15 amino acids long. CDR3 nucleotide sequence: TGTGCCAGCAGCCTTAGCGGGAGAGTAGGTTTTGAGCAGTTCTTC. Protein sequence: CASSLSGRVGFEQFF.

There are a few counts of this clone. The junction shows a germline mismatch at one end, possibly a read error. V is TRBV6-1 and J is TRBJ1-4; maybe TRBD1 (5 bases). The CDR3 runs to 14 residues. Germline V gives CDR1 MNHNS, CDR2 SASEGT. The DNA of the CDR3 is TGTGCCAACAGTGGTGGAGGGGAGGGTGAAAAACTGTTTTTT. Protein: CANSGGGEGEKLFF.

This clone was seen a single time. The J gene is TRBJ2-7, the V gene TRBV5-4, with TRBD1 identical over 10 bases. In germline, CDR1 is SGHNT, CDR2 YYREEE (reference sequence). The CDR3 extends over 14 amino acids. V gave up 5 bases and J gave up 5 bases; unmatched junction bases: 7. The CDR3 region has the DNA TGTGCCAGCAGAATGGGGGACAGGGGCCACGAGCAGTACTTC. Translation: CASRMGDRGHEQYF.

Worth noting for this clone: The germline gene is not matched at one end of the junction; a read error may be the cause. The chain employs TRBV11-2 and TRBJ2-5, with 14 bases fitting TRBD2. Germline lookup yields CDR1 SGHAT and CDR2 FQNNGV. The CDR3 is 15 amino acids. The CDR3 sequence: CASTLGTSGSETQYF. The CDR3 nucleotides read TGTGCCAGCACCTTAGGGACTAGCGGGAGTGAGACCCAGTACTTC. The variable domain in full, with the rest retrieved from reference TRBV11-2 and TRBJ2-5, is EAGVAQSPRYKIIEKRQSVAFWCNPISGHATLYWYQQILGQGPKLLIQFQNNGVVDDSQLPKDRFSAERLKGVDSTLKIQPAKLEDSAVYLCASTLGTSGSETQYFGPGTRLLVL.

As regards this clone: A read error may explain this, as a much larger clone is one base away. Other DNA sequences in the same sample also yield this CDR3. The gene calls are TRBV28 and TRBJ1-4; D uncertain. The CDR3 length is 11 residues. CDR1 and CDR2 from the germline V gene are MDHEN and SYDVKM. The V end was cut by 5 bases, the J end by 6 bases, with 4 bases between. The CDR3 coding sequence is TGTGCCAGCAGTCTAGATGAAAAACTGTTTTTT. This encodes CASSLDEKLFF. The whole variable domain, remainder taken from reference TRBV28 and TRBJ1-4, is DVKVTQSSRYLVKRTGEKVFLECVQDMDHENMFWYRQDPGLGLRLIYFSYDVKMKEKGDIPEGYSVSREKKERFSLILESASTNQTSMYLCASSLDEKLFFGSGTQLSVL.

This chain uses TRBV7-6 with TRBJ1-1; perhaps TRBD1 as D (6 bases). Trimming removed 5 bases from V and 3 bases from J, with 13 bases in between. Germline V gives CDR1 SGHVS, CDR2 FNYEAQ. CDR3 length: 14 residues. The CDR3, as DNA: TGTGCCAGCAGCGCACAGGGTGGGGACACTGAAGCTTTCTTT. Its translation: CASSAQGGDTEAFF.

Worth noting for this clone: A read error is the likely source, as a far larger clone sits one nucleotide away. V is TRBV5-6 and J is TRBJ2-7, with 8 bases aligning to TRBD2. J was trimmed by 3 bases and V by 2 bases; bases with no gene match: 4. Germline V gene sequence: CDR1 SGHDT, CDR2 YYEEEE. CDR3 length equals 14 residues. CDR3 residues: CASSLVTSVYEQYF. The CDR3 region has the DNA TGTGCCAGCAGCTTAGTGACTAGCGTCTACGAGCAGTACTTC.

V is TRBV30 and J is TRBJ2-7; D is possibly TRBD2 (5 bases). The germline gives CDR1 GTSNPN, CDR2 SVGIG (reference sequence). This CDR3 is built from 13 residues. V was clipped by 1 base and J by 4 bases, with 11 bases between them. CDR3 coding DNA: TGTGCCTGGAGTGGAGGGTATGCGTACGAGCAGTACTTC. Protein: CAWSGGYAYEQYF.

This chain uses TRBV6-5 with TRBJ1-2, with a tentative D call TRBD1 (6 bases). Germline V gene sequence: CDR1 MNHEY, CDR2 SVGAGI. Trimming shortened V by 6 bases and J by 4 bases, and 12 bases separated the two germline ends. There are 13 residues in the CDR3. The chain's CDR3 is CASRRRGAYGYTF. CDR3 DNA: TGTGCCAGCAGGCGCCGGGGGGCCTATGGCTACACCTTC.

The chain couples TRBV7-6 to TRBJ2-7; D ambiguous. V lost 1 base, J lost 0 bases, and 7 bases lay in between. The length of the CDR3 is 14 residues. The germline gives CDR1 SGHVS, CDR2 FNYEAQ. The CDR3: CASSLGRLSYEQYF. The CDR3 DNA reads TGTGCCAGCAGCTTAGGGCGGCTCTCCTACGAGCAGTACTTC.

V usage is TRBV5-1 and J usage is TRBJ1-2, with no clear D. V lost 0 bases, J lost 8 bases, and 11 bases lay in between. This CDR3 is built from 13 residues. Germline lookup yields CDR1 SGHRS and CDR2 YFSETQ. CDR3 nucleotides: TGCGCCAGCAGCTTGGGGCCCCCAGACGGCTACACCTTC. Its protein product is CASSLGPPDGYTF.

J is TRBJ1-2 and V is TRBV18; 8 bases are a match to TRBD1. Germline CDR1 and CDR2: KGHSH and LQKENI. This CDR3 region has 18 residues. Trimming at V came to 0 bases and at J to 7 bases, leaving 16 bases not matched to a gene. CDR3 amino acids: CASSPPTSVGQGTFGYTF. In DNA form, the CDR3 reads TGTGCCAGCTCACCACCCACGTCCGTAGGACAGGGTACCTTTGGCTACACCTTC.

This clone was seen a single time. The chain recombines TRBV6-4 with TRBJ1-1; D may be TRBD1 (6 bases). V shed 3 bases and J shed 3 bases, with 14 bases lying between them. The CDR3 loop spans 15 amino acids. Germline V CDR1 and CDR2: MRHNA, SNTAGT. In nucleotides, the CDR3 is TGTGCCAGCAGTGAAGAAGTGGGGGCTTACACTGAAGCTTTCTTT. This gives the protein CASSEEVGAYTEAFF.

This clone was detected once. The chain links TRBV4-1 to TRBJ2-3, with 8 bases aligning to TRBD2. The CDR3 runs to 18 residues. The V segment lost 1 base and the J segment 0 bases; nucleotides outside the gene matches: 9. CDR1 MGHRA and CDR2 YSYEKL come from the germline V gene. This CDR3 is CASSQGPSGFVSTDTQYF. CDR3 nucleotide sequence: TGCGCCAGCAGCCAAGGACCTAGCGGGTTTGTGAGCACAGATACGCAGTATTTT.

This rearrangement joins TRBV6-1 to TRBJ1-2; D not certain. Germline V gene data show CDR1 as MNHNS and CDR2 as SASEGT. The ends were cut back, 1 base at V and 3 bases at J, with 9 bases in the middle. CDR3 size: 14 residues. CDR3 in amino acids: CASSEEGIHYGYTF. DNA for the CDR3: TGTGCCAGCAGTGAAGAAGGCATTCACTATGGCTACACCTTC.

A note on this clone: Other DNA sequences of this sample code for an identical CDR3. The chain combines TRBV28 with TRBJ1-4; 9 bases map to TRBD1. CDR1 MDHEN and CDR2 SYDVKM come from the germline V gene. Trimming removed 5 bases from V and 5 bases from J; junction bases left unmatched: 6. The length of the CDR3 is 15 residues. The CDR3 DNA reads TGTGCCAGCAGTCCGAGACAGGGGGGGAATGAAAAACTGTTTTTT. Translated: CASSPRQGGNEKLFF.

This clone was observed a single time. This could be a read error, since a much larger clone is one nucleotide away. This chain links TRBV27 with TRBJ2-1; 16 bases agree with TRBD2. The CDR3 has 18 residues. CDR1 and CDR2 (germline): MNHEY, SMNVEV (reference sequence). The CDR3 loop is CASTLLGLAGGPGNEQLF. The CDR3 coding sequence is TGTGCCAGCACCTTATTGGGACTAGCGGGAGGGCCGGGCAATGAGCAGCTCTTC.

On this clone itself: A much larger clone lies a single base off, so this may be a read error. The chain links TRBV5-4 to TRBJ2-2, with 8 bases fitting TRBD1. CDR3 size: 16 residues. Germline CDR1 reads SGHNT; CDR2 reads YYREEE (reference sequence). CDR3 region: CASSKITGGNTRELFF. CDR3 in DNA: TGTGCCAGCAGCAAGATTACAGGGGGGAACACCAGGGAGCTGTTTTTT. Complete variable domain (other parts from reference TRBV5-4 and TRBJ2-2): ETGVTQSPTHLIKTRGQQVTLRCSSQSGHNTVSWYQQALGQGPQFIFQYYREEENGRGNFPPRFSGLQFPNYSSELNVNALELDDSALYLCASSKITGGNTRELFFGEGSRLTVL.

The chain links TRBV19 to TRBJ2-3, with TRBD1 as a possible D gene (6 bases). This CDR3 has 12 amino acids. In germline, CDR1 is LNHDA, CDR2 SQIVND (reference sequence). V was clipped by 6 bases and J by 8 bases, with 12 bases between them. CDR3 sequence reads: CASRGTSSTQYF. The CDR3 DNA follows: TGTGCCAGTAGGGGGACATCAAGTACGCAGTATTTT.

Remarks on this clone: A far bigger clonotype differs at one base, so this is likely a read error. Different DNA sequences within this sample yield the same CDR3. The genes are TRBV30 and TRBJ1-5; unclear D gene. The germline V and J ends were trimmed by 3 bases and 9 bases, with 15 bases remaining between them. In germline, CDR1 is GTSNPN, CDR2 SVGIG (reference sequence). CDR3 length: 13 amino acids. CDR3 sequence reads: CAWSGSSLAPQHF. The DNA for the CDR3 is TGTGCCTGGAGCGGTAGCAGTTTAGCGCCCCAGCATTTT.

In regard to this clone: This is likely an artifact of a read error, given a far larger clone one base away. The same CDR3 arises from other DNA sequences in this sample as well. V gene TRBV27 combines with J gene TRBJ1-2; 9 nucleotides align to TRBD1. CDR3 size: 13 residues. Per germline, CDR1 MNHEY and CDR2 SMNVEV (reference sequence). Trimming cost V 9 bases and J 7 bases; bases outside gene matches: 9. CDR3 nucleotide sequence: TGTGCCAGTAGACAGGGGGTCGGGCGTGGCTACACCTTC. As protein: CASRQGVGRGYTF.

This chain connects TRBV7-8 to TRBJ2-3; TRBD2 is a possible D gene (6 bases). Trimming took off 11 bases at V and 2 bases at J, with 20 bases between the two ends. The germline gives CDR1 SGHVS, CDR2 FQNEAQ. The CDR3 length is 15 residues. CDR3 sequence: CASIKQRAYTDTQYF. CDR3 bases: TGTGCCTCGATAAAACAGCGGGCCTACACAGATACGCAGTATTTT.

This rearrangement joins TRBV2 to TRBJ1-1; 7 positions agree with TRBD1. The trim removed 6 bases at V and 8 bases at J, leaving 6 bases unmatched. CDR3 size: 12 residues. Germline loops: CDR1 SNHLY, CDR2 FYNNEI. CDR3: CASSLSDREAFF. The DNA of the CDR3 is TGTGCCAGCAGCCTATCGGACAGGGAAGCTTTCTTT.

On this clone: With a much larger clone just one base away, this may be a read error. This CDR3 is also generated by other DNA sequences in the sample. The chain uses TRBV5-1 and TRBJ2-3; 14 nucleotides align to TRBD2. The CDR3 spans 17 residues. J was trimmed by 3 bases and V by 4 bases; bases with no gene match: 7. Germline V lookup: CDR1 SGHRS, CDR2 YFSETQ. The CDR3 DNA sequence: TGCGCCAGCAGCGCGGGTGGGACTAGCGGGAGTACAGATACGCAGTATTTT. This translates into CASSAGGTSGSTDTQYF.

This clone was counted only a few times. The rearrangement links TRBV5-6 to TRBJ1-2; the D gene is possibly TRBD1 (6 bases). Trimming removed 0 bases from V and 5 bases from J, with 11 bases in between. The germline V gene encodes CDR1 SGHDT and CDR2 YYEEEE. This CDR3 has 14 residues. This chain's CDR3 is CASSLVSGDYGYTF. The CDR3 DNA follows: TGTGCCAGCAGCTTGGTGTCAGGGGATTATGGCTACACCTTC.

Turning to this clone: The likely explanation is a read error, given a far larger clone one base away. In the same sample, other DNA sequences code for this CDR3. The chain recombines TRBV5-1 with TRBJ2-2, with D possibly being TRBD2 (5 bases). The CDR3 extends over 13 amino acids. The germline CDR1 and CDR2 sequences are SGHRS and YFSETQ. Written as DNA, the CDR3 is TGCGCCAGCAGCTTGGCAGATACCGGGGAGCTGTTCTTT. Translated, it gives CASSLADTGELFF. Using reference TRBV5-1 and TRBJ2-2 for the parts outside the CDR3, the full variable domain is KAGVTQTPRYLIKTRGQQVTLSCSPISGHRSVSWYQQTPGQGLQFLFEYFSETQRNKGNFPGRFSGRQFSNSRSEMNVSTLELGDSALYLCASSLADTGELFFGEGSRLTVL.

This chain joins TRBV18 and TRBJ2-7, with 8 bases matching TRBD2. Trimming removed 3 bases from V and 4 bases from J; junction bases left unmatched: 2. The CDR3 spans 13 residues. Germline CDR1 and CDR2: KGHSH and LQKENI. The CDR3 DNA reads TGTGCCAGCTCACCCGGGACTAGATACGAGCAGTACTTC. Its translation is CASSPGTRYEQYF.